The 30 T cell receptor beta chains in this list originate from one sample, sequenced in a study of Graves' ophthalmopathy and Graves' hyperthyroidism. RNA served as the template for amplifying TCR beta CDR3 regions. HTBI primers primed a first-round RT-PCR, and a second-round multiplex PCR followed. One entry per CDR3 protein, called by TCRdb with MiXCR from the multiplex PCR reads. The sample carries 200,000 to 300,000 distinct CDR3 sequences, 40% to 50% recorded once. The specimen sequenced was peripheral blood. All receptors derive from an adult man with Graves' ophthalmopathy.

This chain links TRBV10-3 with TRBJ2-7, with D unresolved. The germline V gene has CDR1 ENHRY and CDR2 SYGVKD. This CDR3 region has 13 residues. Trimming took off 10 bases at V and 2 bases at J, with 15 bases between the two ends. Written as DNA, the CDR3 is TGTGCCAGTCAATCCGGTGGGGCCTACGAGCAGTACTTC. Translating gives CASQSGGAYEQYF.

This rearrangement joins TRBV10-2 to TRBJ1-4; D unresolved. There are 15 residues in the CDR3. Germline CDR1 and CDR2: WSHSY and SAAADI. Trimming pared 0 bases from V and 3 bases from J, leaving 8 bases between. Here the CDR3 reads CASSESRGSNEKLFF. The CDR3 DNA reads TGCGCCAGCAGTGAGTCGAGAGGTTCTAATGAAAAACTGTTTTTT.

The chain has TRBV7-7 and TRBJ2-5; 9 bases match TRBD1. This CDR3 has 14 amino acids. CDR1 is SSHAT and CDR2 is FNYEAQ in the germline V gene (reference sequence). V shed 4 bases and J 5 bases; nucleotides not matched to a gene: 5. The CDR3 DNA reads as TGTGCCAGCAGCTCGGACAGGGGATATGAGACCCAGTACTTC. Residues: CASSSDRGYETQYF.

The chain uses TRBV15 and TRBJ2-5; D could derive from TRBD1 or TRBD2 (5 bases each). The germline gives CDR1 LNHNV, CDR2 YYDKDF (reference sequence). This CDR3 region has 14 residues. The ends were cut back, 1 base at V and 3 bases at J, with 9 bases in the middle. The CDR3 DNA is TGTGCCACCAGCAGAGGAGGGACCAAAGAGACCCAGTACTTC. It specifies CATSRGGTKETQYF.

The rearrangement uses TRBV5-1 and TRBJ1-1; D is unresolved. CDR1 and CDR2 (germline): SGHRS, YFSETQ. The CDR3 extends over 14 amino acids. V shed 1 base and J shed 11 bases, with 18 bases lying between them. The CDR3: CASSLRTAREGAFF. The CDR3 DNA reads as TGCGCCAGCAGCTTGAGGACTGCGAGAGAAGGGGCTTTCTTT.

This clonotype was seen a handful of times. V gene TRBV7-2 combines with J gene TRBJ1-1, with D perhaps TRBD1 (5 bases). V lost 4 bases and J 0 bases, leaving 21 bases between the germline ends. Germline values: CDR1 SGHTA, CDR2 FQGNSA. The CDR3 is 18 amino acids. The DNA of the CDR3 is TGTGCCAGCAGCTCGTCCTGGGGGGGGAGATGGTTGAACACTGAAGCTTTCTTT. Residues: CASSSSWGGRWLNTEAFF.

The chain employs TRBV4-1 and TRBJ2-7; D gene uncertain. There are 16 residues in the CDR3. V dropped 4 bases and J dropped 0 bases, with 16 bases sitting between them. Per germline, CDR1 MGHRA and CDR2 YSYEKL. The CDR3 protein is CASSPHGASSSYEQYF. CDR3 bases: TGCGCCAGCAGCCCCCATGGAGCGAGTAGCTCCTACGAGCAGTACTTC.

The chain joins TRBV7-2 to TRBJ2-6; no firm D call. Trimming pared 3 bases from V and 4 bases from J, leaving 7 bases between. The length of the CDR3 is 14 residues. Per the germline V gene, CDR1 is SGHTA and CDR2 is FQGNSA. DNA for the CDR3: TGTACCAGCAGCTTTGGTGTGGGGGCCAACGTCCTGACTTTC. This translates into CTSSFGVGANVLTF.

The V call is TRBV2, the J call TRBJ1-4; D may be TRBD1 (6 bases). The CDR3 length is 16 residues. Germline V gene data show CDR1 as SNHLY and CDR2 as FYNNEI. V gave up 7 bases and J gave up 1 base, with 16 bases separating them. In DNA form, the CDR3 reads TGTGCCAGCACCTGGGCCTACAGGGAAACTAATGAAAAACTGTTTTTT. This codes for CASTWAYRETNEKLFF.

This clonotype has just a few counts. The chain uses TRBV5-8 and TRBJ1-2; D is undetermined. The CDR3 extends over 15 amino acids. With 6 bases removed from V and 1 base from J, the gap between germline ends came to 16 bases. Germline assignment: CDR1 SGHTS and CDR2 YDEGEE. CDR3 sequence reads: CASTQLSGRNYGYTF. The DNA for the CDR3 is TGTGCCAGCACCCAGCTATCCGGTCGTAACTATGGCTACACCTTC.

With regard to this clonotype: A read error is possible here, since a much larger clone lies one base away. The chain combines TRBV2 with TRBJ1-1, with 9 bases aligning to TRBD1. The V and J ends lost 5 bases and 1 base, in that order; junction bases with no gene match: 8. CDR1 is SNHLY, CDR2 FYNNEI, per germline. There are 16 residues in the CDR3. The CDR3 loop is CASSLHRGRANTEAFF. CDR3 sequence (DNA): TGTGCCAGCAGTCTACACAGGGGGCGGGCGAACACTGAAGCTTTCTTT.

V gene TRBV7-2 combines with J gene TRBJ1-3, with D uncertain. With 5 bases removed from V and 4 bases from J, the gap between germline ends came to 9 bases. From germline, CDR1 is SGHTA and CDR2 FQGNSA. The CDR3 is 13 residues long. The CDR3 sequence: CASSRVGGNTIYF. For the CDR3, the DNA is TGTGCCAGCAGCAGGGTTGGGGGAAACACCATATATTTT.

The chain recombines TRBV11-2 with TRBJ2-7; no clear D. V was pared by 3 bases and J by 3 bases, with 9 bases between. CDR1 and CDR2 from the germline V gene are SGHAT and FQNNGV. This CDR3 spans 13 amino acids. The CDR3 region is CASSFGSLYEQYF. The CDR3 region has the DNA TGTGCCAGCAGCTTTGGGTCCCTCTACGAGCAGTACTTC.

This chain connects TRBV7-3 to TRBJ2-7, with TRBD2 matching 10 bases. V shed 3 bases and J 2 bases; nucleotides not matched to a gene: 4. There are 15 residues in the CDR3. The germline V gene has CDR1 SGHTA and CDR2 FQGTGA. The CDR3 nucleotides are TGTGCCAGCAGCTTTAGCGGGGGGCCCACCTACGAGCAGTACTTC. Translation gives CASSFSGGPTYEQYF.

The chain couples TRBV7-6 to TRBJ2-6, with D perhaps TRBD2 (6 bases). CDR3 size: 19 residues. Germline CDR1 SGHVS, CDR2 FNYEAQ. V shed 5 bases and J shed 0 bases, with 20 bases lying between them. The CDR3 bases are TGTGCCAGCAGCCTTCCTAGGGCGGGGCCGAGCTCTGGGGCCAACGTCCTGACTTTC. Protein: CASSLPRAGPSSGANVLTF.

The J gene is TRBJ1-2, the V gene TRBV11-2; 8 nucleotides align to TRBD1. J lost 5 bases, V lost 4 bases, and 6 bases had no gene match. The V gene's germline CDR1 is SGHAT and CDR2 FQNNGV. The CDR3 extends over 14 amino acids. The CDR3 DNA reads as TGTGCCAGCAGCTCCATGGACAGGGTATATGGCTACACCTTC. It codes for CASSSMDRVYGYTF. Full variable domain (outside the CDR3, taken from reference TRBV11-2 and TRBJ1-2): EAGVAQSPRYKIIEKRQSVAFWCNPISGHATLYWYQQILGQGPKLLIQFQNNGVVDDSQLPKDRFSAERLKGVDSTLKIQPAKLEDSAVYLCASSSMDRVYGYTFGSGTRLTVV.

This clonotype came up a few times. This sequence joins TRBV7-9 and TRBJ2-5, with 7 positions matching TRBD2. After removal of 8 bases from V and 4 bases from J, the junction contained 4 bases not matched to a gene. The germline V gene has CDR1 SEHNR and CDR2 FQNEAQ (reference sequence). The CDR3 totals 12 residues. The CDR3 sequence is CASRGGSETQYF. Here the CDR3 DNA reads TGTGCCAGCCGCGGGGGATCAGAGACCCAGTACTTC.

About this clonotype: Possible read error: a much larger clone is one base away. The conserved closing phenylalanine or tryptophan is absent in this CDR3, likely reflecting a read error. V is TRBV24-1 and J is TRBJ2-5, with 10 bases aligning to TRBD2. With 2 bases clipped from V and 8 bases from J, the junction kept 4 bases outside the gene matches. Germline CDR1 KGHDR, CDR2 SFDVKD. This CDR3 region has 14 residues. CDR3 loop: CATSDSSGGGTQYL. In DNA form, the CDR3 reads TGTGCCACCAGTGATTCTAGCGGGGGAGGAACCCAGTACCTC.

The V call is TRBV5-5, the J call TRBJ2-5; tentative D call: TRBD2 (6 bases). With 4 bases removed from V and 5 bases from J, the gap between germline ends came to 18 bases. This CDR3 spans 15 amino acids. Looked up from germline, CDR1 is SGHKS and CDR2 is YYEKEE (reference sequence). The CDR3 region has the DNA TGTGCCAGCAGCCGAGTGGGGGGTGGTACGGAGACCCAGTACTTC. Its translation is CASSRVGGGTETQYF. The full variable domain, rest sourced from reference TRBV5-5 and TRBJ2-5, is DAGVTQSPTHLIKTRGQQVTLRCSPISGHKSVSWYQQVLGQGPQFIFQYYEKEERGRGNFPDRFSARQFPNYSSELNVNALLLGDSALYLCASSRVGGGTETQYFGPGTRLLVL.

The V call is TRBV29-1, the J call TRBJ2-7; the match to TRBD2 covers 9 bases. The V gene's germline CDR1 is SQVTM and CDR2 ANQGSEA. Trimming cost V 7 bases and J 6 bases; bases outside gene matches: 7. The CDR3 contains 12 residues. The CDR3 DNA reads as TGCAGCGGGGGACTAGCCCCCGGCGAGCAGTACTTC. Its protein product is CSGGLAPGEQYF.

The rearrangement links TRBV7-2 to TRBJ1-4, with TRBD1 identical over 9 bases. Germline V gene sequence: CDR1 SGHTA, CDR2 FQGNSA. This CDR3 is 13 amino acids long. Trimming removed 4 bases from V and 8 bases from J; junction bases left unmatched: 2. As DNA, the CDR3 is TGTGCCAGCAGCTCGGGACAGGGAGAAAAACTGTTTTTT. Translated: CASSSGQGEKLFF. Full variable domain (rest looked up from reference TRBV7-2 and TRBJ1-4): GAGVSQSPSNKVTEKGKDVELRCDPISGHTALYWYRQSLGQGLEFLIYFQGNSAPDKSGLPSDRFSAERTGGSVSTLTIQRTQQEDSAVYLCASSSGQGEKLFFGSGTQLSVL.

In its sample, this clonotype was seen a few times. The CDR3 sequence is CASSERWGTGELFF. The CDR3 region has the DNA TGTGCCAGCAGTGAACGTTGGGGGACCGGGGAGCTGTTTTTT. The chain couples TRBV2 to TRBJ2-2; the D gene could be TRBD1 or TRBD2 (5 bases each). The CDR3 runs to 14 residues. Per the germline V gene, CDR1 is SNHLY and CDR2 is FYNNEI. Trimming cost V 2 bases and J 5 bases, with 9 bases left between them.

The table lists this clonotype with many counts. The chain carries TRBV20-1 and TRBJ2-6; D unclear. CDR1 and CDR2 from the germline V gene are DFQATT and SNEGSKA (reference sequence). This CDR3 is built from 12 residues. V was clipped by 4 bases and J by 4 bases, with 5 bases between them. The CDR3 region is CSAIKGANVLTF. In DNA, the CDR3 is TGCAGTGCTATAAAAGGGGCCAACGTCCTGACTTTC.

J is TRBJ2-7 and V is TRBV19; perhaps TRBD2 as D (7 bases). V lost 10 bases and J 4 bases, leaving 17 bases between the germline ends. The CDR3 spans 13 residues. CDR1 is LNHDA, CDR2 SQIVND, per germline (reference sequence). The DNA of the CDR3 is TGTGCCACCTGGGGGGGGCCCCAATACGAGCAGTACTTC. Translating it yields CATWGGPQYEQYF. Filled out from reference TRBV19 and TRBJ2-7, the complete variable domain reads DGGITQSPKYLFRKEGQNVTLSCEQNLNHDAMYWYRQDPGQGLRLIYYSQIVNDFQKGDIAEGYSVSREKKESFPLTVTSAQKNPTAFYLCATWGGPQYEQYFGPGTRLTVT.

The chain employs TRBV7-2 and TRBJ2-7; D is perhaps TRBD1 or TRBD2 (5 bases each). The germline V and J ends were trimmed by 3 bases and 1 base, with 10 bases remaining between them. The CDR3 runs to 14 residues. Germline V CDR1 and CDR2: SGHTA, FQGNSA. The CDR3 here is CASSLGTWSYEQYF. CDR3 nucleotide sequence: TGTGCCAGCAGCTTGGGGACCTGGTCCTACGAGCAGTACTTC.

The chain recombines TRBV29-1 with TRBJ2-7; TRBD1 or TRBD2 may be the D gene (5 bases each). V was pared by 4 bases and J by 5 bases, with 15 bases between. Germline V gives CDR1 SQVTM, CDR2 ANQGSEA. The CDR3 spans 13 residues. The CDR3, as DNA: TGCAGCGTTGGAAGAGGGGCTTTGAACGAGCAGTACTTC. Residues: CSVGRGALNEQYF.

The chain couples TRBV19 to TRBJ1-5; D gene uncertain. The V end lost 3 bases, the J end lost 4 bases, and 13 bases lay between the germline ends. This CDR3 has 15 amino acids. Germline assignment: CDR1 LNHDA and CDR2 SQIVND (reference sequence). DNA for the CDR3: TGTGCCAGTAGTATTGTTCTGGGCGGGAATCAGCCCCAGCATTTT. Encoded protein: CASSIVLGGNQPQHF.

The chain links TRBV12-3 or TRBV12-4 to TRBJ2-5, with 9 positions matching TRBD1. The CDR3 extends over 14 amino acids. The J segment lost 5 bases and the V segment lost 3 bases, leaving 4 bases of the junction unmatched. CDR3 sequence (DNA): TGTGCCAGCAGTTTTGGGACAGGGAGTGAGACCCAGTACTTC. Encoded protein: CASSFGTGSETQYF.

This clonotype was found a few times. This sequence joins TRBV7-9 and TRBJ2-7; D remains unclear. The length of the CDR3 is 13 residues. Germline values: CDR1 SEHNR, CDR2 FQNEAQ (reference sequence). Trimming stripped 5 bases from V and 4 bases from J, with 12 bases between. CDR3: CASSPPTGYEQYF. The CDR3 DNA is TGTGCCAGCAGCCCCCCGACCGGTTACGAGCAGTACTTC.

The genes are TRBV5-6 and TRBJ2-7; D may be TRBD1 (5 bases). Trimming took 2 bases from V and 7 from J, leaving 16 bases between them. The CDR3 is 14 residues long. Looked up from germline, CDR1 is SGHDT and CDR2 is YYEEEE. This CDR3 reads CASSFPNRFGEQYF. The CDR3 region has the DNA TGTGCCAGCAGCTTCCCCAACAGGTTTGGGGAGCAGTACTTC. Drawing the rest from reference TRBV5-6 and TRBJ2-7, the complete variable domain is DAGVTQSPTHLIKTRGQQVTLRCSPKSGHDTVSWYQQALGQGPQFIFQYYEEEERQRGNFPDRFSGHQFPNYSSELNVNALLLGDSALYLCASSFPNRFGEQYFGPGTRLTVT.